This T cell receptor beta chain was sequenced for a study of T cells in Graves' hyperthyroidism and ophthalmopathy. CDR1 SGHRS and CDR2 YFSETQ come from the germline V gene. J was trimmed by 5 bases and V by 6 bases; bases with no gene match: 4. This CDR3 comprises 14 residues. Authors of the study amplified TCR beta CDR3 regions from RNA transcripts. An initial round of RT-PCR targeting the TCR CDR3 relied on the HTBI primer set. TCRdb fed the multiplex PCR reads into MiXCR, producing one record per CDR3 protein. In the table there are around 600,000 distinct CDR3 sequences, more than 12% of which are singletons. This clonotype was recorded at least ten times.

The V and J genes are TRBV5-1 and TRBJ2-1, with 11 bases identical to TRBD2. The source is a woman between 50 and 59 years old with Graves' ophthalmopathy. Sample: blood. The CDR3 spells CASTTSGGHNEQFF. The CDR3 DNA reads TGCGCCAGCACAACTAGCGGGGGACACAATGAGCAGTTCTTC.